This TCR beta chain is from a study of T-cell memory formation after mild COVID-19. Looking at the study overall: Largely donor-specific TCR clusters were found.

Germline CDR1 is DFQATT and CDR2 is SNEGSKA (reference sequence). The CDR3 runs to 12 residues. MiXCR, applied by TCRdb to the 5' RACE reads, yields one record per CDR3 protein. The sample yields approximately 400,000 distinct CDR3 sequences, about a sixth seen once. Sequencing input: PBMCs or a T cell subset sorted from them (not recorded which). V usage is TRBV20-1 and J usage is TRBJ2-1; no definite D call. The receptor's source is a man between 18 and 29 years old who had mild COVID-19 (a few samples of this study predate the infection). Cell type and time point are not known. The CDR3 reads CSLRPTYNEQFF. In nucleotides, the CDR3 is TGCAGCCTAAGGCCCACCTACAATGAGCAGTTCTTC.